The 15 T cell receptor beta chains presented below share a single source sample, sequenced in a study of T-cell memory formation after mild COVID-19. From the 5' RACE reads, TCRdb called clonotypes with MiXCR, one entry per CDR3 protein. Of a few hundred thousand distinct CDR3 sequences in the sample, more than 20% were seen once. The sample consisted of PBMCs or a T cell subset sorted from them (not recorded which). Receptors originate from a man aged 18 to 30 who had mild COVID-19 (a few samples of this study predate the infection). Cell type and time point are not known.

CDR3 nucleotides: TGTGCCAGCAGCTTAGTGTATGGGGGACAGGGTGGCGGCTACACCTTC. It encodes CASSLVYGGQGGGYTF. The J gene is TRBJ1-2, the V gene TRBV7-2, with 9 bases aligning to TRBD1. This CDR3 region has 16 residues. Germline CDR1 and CDR2: SGHTA and FQGNSA. V was clipped by 1 base and J by 8 bases; unmatched bases: 11.

V usage is TRBV19 and J usage is TRBJ1-1, with D possibly matching TRBD1 (5 bases). Germline CDR1 is LNHDA and CDR2 is SQIVND (reference sequence). With 9 bases removed from V and 3 bases from J, the gap between germline ends came to 17 bases. This CDR3 spans 14 amino acids. CDR3 DNA: TGTGCCAGCAGATCTGACAGCATGTACACTGAAGCTTTCTTT. It yields the protein CASRSDSMYTEAFF.

This clonotype was recorded a few times. The genes are TRBV7-9 and TRBJ2-6; TRBD1 matches at 9 bases. With V trimmed by 4 bases and J by 2 bases, 6 bases remained unmatched. The CDR3 sequence is 17 residues long. Germline V gene data show CDR1 as SEHNR and CDR2 as FQNEAQ (reference sequence). The CDR3 protein is CASSSGTGSTGANVLTF. As DNA, the CDR3 is TGTGCCAGCAGCTCCGGGACAGGGAGCACTGGGGCCAACGTCCTGACTTTC.

V and J are TRBV7-6 and TRBJ2-3; 9 nucleotides match TRBD2. CDR3 length: 18 residues. Germline trimming cut 2 bases from V and 1 base from J; bases unmatched to any gene: 10. Looked up from germline, CDR1 is SGHVS and CDR2 is FNYEAQ. CDR3 sequence reads: CASSLWRGGPDGTDTQYF. DNA of the CDR3: TGTGCCAGCAGCTTATGGCGGGGGGGCCCCGATGGCACAGATACGCAGTATTTT.

This clonotype has a handful of counts. V and J are TRBV6-2 or TRBV6-3 and TRBJ2-3, with D unresolved. Per the germline V gene, CDR1 is MNHEY and CDR2 is SVGEGT. Trimming took off 2 bases at V and 6 bases at J, with 6 bases between the two ends. The CDR3 extends over 12 amino acids. The CDR3 region is CASSYRVDTQYF. CDR3 DNA sequence: TGTGCCAGCAGTTACCGGGTGGATACGCAGTATTTT.

CDR3 sequence (DNA): TGCAGTGCTACCGTTAGACAGGCTCGGACAGATACGCAGTATTTT. This sequence encodes CSATVRQARTDTQYF. V gene TRBV20-1 combines with J gene TRBJ2-3, with D possibly TRBD1 on 6 matching bases. V was shortened by 4 bases and J by 3 bases, with 17 bases between the two germline ends. This CDR3 comprises 15 residues. In germline, CDR1 is DFQATT, CDR2 SNEGSKA (reference sequence).

This clonotype was recorded a few times. V usage is TRBV5-1 and J usage is TRBJ2-6; D is perhaps TRBD1 or TRBD2 (5 bases each). V was trimmed by 4 bases and J by 4 bases, leaving 12 bases between them. CDR3 length: 15 residues. Germline V gene sequence: CDR1 SGHRS, CDR2 YFSETQ. The CDR3: CASSPGTSGANVLTF. Here the CDR3 DNA reads TGCGCCAGCAGCCCCGGGACGTCAGGGGCCAACGTCCTGACTTTC.

This clonotype was found a few times. The chain joins TRBV7-2 to TRBJ2-3; possibly TRBD2 for D (6 bases). V lost 5 bases and J 6 bases, leaving 12 bases between the germline ends. CDR3 size: 13 residues. Germline assignment: CDR1 SGHTA and CDR2 FQGNSA. The CDR3 DNA reads as TGTGCCAGCAGCGCAAGACTAGTTGATACGCAGTATTTT. Its protein is CASSARLVDTQYF.

The table lists this clonotype with a few counts. This chain joins TRBV9 and TRBJ1-6; possible D gene TRBD1, 5 bases. There are 14 residues in the CDR3. The germline V gene has CDR1 SGDLS and CDR2 YYNGEE. The V end lost 2 bases, the J end lost 8 bases, and 11 bases lay between the germline ends. The CDR3, as DNA: TGTGCCAGCAGCGTTGGGGAAGGGGATTCACCCCTCCACTTT. Protein: CASSVGEGDSPLHF.

This chain connects TRBV5-1 to TRBJ2-5; D might be TRBD1 (6 bases). V was pared by 1 base and J by 1 base, with 8 bases between. This CDR3 comprises 14 residues. The germline V gene has CDR1 SGHRS and CDR2 YFSETQ. CDR3 sequence: CASSLYRAQETQYF. CDR3 nucleotide sequence: TGCGCCAGCAGCTTGTACAGGGCCCAAGAGACCCAGTACTTC.

V gene TRBV7-2 combines with J gene TRBJ2-7; either TRBD1 or TRBD2 may supply D (5 bases each). This CDR3 contains 15 residues. Germline values: CDR1 SGHTA, CDR2 FQGNSA. Between the trimmed V and J ends, which lost 0 bases and 0 bases, there was a span of 9 bases. In nucleotides, the CDR3 is TGTGCCAGCAGCTTAGCCGGGGCCGTCTCCTACGAGCAGTACTTC. Amino acids: CASSLAGAVSYEQYF.

This clonotype came up a few times. The chain couples TRBV12-3 or TRBV12-4 to TRBJ1-6, with TRBD1 identical over 7 bases. The CDR3 covers 13 residues. V shed 6 bases, J shed 9 bases, and the junction held 5 bases outside the gene matches. The CDR3 coding sequence is TGTGCCAGCAGCCTGACAGGGAGTTCACCCCTCCACTTT. It encodes CASSLTGSSPLHF.

V and J are TRBV25-1 and TRBJ1-3; a possible D gene is TRBD1 (5 bases). CDR1 is MGHDK, CDR2 SYGVNS, per germline. The CDR3 spans 15 residues. V lost 4 bases to trimming and J lost 0 bases, with 10 bases between them. CDR3 DNA sequence: TGTGCCAGCAGTGCAATGACAGCCTCTGGAAACACCATATATTTT. It yields the protein CASSAMTASGNTIYF.

This clonotype appeared a few times. The genes are TRBV10-2 and TRBJ2-3; 13 bases match TRBD2. This CDR3 spans 18 amino acids. V was pared by 3 bases and J by 2 bases, with 8 bases of the junction left unmatched. Germline V gene lookup returns CDR1 WSHSY and CDR2 SAAADI. The DNA of the CDR3 is TGCGCCAGCAGTGATTGGACTAGCGGGAGACCAGACACAGATACGCAGTATTTT. It yields the protein CASSDWTSGRPDTDTQYF.

The V and J genes are TRBV7-2 and TRBJ2-5; no definite D call. The V and J ends lost 2 bases and 5 bases respectively, with 6 bases between them. CDR1 is SGHTA, CDR2 FQGNSA, per germline. The CDR3 sequence is 12 residues long. The CDR3 spells CASSLPPETQYF. In DNA form, the CDR3 reads TGTGCCAGCAGCTTACCCCCGGAGACCCAGTACTTC.